This T cell receptor beta chain originates from a study of T cell changes during pregnancy in multiple sclerosis. TCRdb's copy holds only in-frame clones and misses some; the assay was immunoSEQ multiplex PCR. The sample has about 73,000 clones, almost 90% seen once; the top ten hold over 7.5%. The CDR3 runs to 13 residues. V lost 3 bases, J lost 8 bases, and 12 bases lay in between. CDR1 SGHTS and CDR2 YDEGEE come from the germline V gene. The sample consisted of peripheral blood, taken after pregnancy. The source of this sequence is a female donor in good health, enrolled as a control in a pregnancy study. The J gene is TRBJ2-1, the V gene TRBV5-8, with D perhaps matching TRBD2 (5 bases). CDR3 sequence: CASSWASSYEQFF. The CDR3, as DNA: TGTGCCAGCAGCTGGGCTAGCTCATATGAGCAGTTCTTC. Filled out from reference TRBV5-8 and TRBJ2-1, the complete variable domain reads EAGVTQSPTHLIKTRGQQATLRCSPISGHTSVYWYQQALGLGLQFLLWYDEGEERNRGNFPPRFSGRQFPNYSSELNVNALELEDSALYLCASSWASSYEQFFGPGTRLTVL.